The 17 T cell receptor beta chains presented below share a single source sample, sequenced in a study of T cell responses to AZD1222 COVID-19 vaccine. The repertoire was sequenced with immunoSEQ multiplex PCR; TCRdb's copy has only in-frame clones and lacks some. The sample includes under 95,000 clones, around nine tenths of them seen just once. Sample: peripheral blood, taken 28 days after the second AZD1222 dose. These receptor sequences come from an adult who received the AZD1222 COVID-19 vaccine.

The chain combines TRBV7-9 with TRBJ1-3; D remains unclear. The germline gives CDR1 SEHNR, CDR2 FQNEAQ (reference sequence). V gave up 2 bases and J gave up 3 bases, with 2 bases separating them. This CDR3 is 12 amino acids long. The CDR3 loop reads CASSLYGNTIYF. The CDR3 DNA follows: TGTGCCAGCAGCTTATATGGAAACACCATATATTTT.

The chain is built from TRBV6-5 and TRBJ1-5; tentatively, D is TRBD1 (5 bases). Germline V gene sequence: CDR1 MNHEY, CDR2 SVGAGI. The CDR3 has 13 amino acids. Trimming shortened V by 5 bases and J by 5 bases, and 10 bases separated the two germline ends. The CDR3 region has the DNA TGTGCCAGCAGTCCGGGACCCTATCAGCCCCAGCATTTT. Its translation: CASSPGPYQPQHF.

CDR3 protein: CSVVSDRANTEAFF. CDR3 nucleotide sequence: TGCAGCGTTGTCTCTGACAGGGCTAACACTGAAGCTTTCTTT. J is TRBJ1-1 and V is TRBV29-1, with 7 bases matching TRBD1. CDR1 is SQVTM, CDR2 ANQGSEA, per germline. The junction had 7 bases not matched to a gene; V was cut back by 4 bases and J by 2 bases. CDR3 size: 14 residues.

The chain combines TRBV20-1 with TRBJ2-7; 7 bases align to TRBD2. V shed 3 bases and J 1 base; nucleotides not matched to a gene: 3. This CDR3 region has 13 residues. Germline V gene lookup returns CDR1 DFQATT and CDR2 SNEGSKA (reference sequence). For the CDR3, the DNA is TGCAGTGCTAGTACGGGGGGATCCTACGAGCAGTACTTC. Its translation: CSASTGGSYEQYF.

V is TRBV7-9 and J is TRBJ1-2, with a possible D match to TRBD1 (6 bases). CDR3 length equals 14 residues. Germline CDR1 SEHNR, CDR2 FQNEAQ (reference sequence). The V gene lost 5 bases and the J gene lost 4 bases, with 14 bases spanning the gap. As DNA, the CDR3 is TGTGCCAGCAGCCTCAACGACAGGCCCTATGGCTACACCTTC. It translates to CASSLNDRPYGYTF.

The chain joins TRBV28 to TRBJ2-1; tentatively, D is TRBD1 (6 bases). The CDR3 consists of 15 residues. Between the trimmed V and J ends, which lost 5 bases and 4 bases, there was a span of 15 bases. Germline V gives CDR1 MDHEN, CDR2 SYDVKM. The CDR3 bases are TGTGCCAGCAGTGTCCGGAGGACAGCTTACAATGAGCAGTTCTTC. It is translated as CASSVRRTAYNEQFF.

The V gene is TRBV9, the J gene TRBJ1-6, with TRBD1 identical over 7 bases. Per germline, CDR1 SGDLS and CDR2 YYNGEE. The length of the CDR3 is 16 residues. Trimming removed 4 bases from V and 5 bases from J; junction bases left unmatched: 9. The CDR3, as DNA: TGTGCCAGCAGCCAAGACCTAGGGGGCAATAATTCACCCCTCCACTTT. It translates to CASSQDLGGNNSPLHF.

This clone was found a few times. J is TRBJ2-3 and V is TRBV19; no firm D call. V gave up 6 bases and J gave up 10 bases, with 14 bases separating them. CDR3 size: 12 residues. CDR1 and CDR2 from the germline V gene are LNHDA and SQIVND (reference sequence). The CDR3 DNA follows: TGTGCCAGTAGCCAAGGCCATCCGGCGCAGTATTTT. This codes for CASSQGHPAQYF.

The chain joins TRBV6-5 to TRBJ1-1, with D unresolved. The ends were cut back, 8 bases at V and 4 bases at J, with 8 bases in the middle. The CDR3 runs to 11 residues. CDR1 and CDR2 (germline): MNHEY, SVGAGI. In nucleotides, the CDR3 is TGTGCCAGCCATGGGGTCACTGAAGCTTTCTTT. The encoded protein is CASHGVTEAFF.

The CDR3 protein is CASSSNRVIEGELFF. The CDR3 coding sequence is TGCGCCAGCAGCTCTAACAGGGTAATCGAGGGGGAGCTGTTTTTT. This rearrangement joins TRBV5-1 to TRBJ2-2; tentatively, D is TRBD1 (6 bases). The ends were cut back, 3 bases at V and 8 bases at J, with 17 bases in the middle. The CDR3 runs to 15 residues. Per germline, CDR1 SGHRS and CDR2 YFSETQ.

CDR3: CASSLGGTPSYEQYF. The CDR3 coding sequence is TGTGCCAGCAGTTTAGGGGGAACACCCTCCTACGAGCAGTACTTC. The chain couples TRBV27 to TRBJ2-7, with D tentatively TRBD1 or TRBD2 (5 bases each). Germline V lookup: CDR1 MNHEY, CDR2 SMNVEV (reference sequence). This CDR3 has 15 amino acids. Deletions cut 2 bases from V and 0 bases from J, with 11 bases between.

The genes are TRBV28 and TRBJ2-1, with a tentative D call TRBD2 (6 bases). The CDR3 is made up of 14 amino acids. The V end lost 6 bases, the J end lost 4 bases, and 13 bases lay between the germline ends. Germline V gene lookup returns CDR1 MDHEN and CDR2 SYDVKM. CDR3 amino acids: CASRSAGPYNEQFF. Written as DNA, the CDR3 is TGTGCCAGCAGGTCGGCGGGACCATACAATGAGCAGTTCTTC.

The rearrangement joins TRBV11-2 to TRBJ1-1; tentative D call: TRBD1 (5 bases). Germline loops: CDR1 SGHAT, CDR2 FQNNGV. The CDR3 has 13 amino acids. V lost 6 bases to trimming and J lost 1 base, with 9 bases between them. The CDR3 is CASSTQANTEAFF. The CDR3 nucleotides are TGTGCCAGCAGTACACAGGCGAACACTGAAGCTTTCTTT.

CDR3 loop: CASSLVGRAPYNEQFF. DNA of the CDR3: TGTGCCAGCAGCTTAGTCGGCAGGGCCCCCTACAATGAGCAGTTCTTC. V is TRBV11-3 and J is TRBJ2-1, with a weak D call TRBD1 (5 bases). Germline assignment: CDR1 SGHNT and CDR2 YENEEA. The CDR3 has 16 residues. Trimming shortened V by 1 base and J by 2 bases, and 12 bases separated the two germline ends.

J is TRBJ2-7 and V is TRBV28; TRBD1 matches at 11 bases. V lost 6 bases to trimming and J lost 6 bases; unmatched junction nucleotides: 10. In germline, CDR1 is MDHEN, CDR2 SYDVKM. The CDR3 is 15 residues long. CDR3 in amino acids: CASSAPGQGVVEQYF. Written as DNA, the CDR3 is TGTGCCAGCAGCGCGCCGGGACAGGGGGTGGTCGAGCAGTACTTC. Using reference TRBV28 and TRBJ2-7 for the parts outside the CDR3, the full variable domain is DVKVTQSSRYLVKRTGEKVFLECVQDMDHENMFWYRQDPGLGLRLIYFSYDVKMKEKGDIPEGYSVSREKKERFSLILESASTNQTSMYLCASSAPGQGVVEQYFGPGTRLTVT.

This chain links TRBV7-9 with TRBJ1-2; TRBD1 matches 7 bases. V lost 1 base and J lost 7; bases outside the gene matches: 3. CDR1 and CDR2 (germline): SEHNR, FQNEAQ (reference sequence). The CDR3 extends over 13 amino acids. CDR3: CASSLGQGGGYTF. CDR3 DNA: TGTGCCAGCAGCTTAGGACAGGGTGGTGGCTACACCTTC.

The rearrangement joins TRBV5-8 to TRBJ1-2; 7 bases line up with TRBD1. CDR3 length: 16 residues. CDR1 and CDR2 from the germline V gene are SGHTS and YDEGEE. After removal of 4 bases from V and 2 bases from J, the junction contained 11 bases not matched to a gene. The CDR3 DNA is TGTGCCAGCAGCCAAAAGACAGGGTTTGCAAACTATGGCTACACCTTC. It is translated as CASSQKTGFANYGYTF.